This T cell receptor beta chain derives from a study of blood T cell repertoires in COVID-19. Looking at the study overall: Acute and convalescent COVID-19 samples came from the United States, Italy and Spain.

Trimming stripped 2 bases from V and 1 base from J, with 8 bases between. The CDR3 is 14 amino acids. CDR1 is LGHNA and CDR2 is YNFKEQ in the germline V gene. Per the authors' pipeline: Quantification of nucleated cells was approximated via reference gene primer amplification. TCRdb's table, derived via immunoSEQ multiplex PCR, lists solely in-frame clones and lacks some. D and trimming come from the DNA, and the V and J calls and clone size come from that table. The sample includes approximately 66,000 clones, nearly 90% of them seen just once. This chain uses TRBV4-2 with TRBJ1-1; D is perhaps TRBD1 (6 bases). The origin of this receptor is a man between 60 and 75 years old with acute or convalescent COVID-19. The sequenced sample consisted of peripheral blood. CDR3 coding DNA: TGTGCCAGCAGCCAAACAGGGCAGAACACTGAAGCTTTCTTT. It codes for CASSQTGQNTEAFF.